These 10 T cell receptor beta chains were sequenced from one sample in a study of blood T cells in healthy people across ages. Combining a sample-barcoded 5' primer with a J-beta primer mix, a second PCR ran for 7 to 11 cycles. TCRdb re-analysed the 5' RACE reads in MiXCR, keeping a single row per CDR3 protein. This table holds 750,000 or so distinct CDR3 sequences, around 25% found once. These data were also reused for a study on T cells of mothers and their children.

The sequencing input was blood. Source of these receptors: a boy under 18 in good health.

The gene calls are TRBV5-1 and TRBJ1-1; no reliable D call. CDR1 is SGHRS and CDR2 is YFSETQ in the germline V gene. CDR3 length equals 13 residues. The CDR3 region has the DNA TGCGTTTCGACCCTGCCTGGGGACACTGAAGCTTTCTTT. Amino acid sequence: CVSTLPGDTEAFF.

This clonotype was detected a few times. CDR3 protein: CASSPGTEFYEQYF. DNA for the CDR3: TGTGCCAGCAGCCCCGGGACGGAATTCTACGAGCAGTACTTC. The chain couples TRBV7-9 to TRBJ2-7; D tentatively fits TRBD1 or TRBD2 (5 bases each). This CDR3 is built from 14 residues. Germline V gene sequence: CDR1 SEHNR, CDR2 FQNEAQ (reference sequence). Trimming took off 5 bases at V and 3 bases at J, with 14 bases between the two ends. Full variable domain (remainder filled in from reference TRBV7-9 and TRBJ2-7): DTGVSQNPRHKITKRGQNVTFRCDPISEHNRLYWYRQTLGQGPEFLTYFQNEAQLEKSRLLSDRFSAERPKGSFSTLEIQRTEQGDSAMYLCASSPGTEFYEQYFGPGTRLTVT.

CDR3 in amino acids: CASSLEPSREGWETQYF. The DNA of the CDR3 is TGTGCCAGCAGTTTGGAGCCGTCGCGGGAGGGTTGGGAGACCCAGTACTTC. The chain recombines TRBV12-3 or TRBV12-4 with TRBJ2-5; 9 bases align to TRBD2. CDR3 length equals 17 residues. Germline trimming cut 3 bases from V and 5 bases from J; bases unmatched to any gene: 13.

This clonotype was seen a few times. This sequence joins TRBV28 and TRBJ2-4; no definite D call. V dropped 4 bases and J dropped 5 bases, with 3 bases sitting between them. CDR1 MDHEN and CDR2 SYDVKM come from the germline V gene. This CDR3 is built from 11 residues. This CDR3 reads CASSWENIQYF. The DNA of the CDR3 is TGTGCCAGCAGTTGGGAAAACATTCAGTACTTC.

This clonotype was detected a few times. The chain combines TRBV20-1 with TRBJ1-5, with D possibly TRBD1 on 5 matching bases. CDR1 is DFQATT, CDR2 SNEGSKA, per germline (reference sequence). V was clipped by 4 bases and J by 2 bases, with 9 bases between them. The CDR3 runs to 13 residues. The CDR3 DNA reads as TGCAGTGCTACAGGGATTGGCAATCAGCCCCAGCATTTT. Its translation is CSATGIGNQPQHF.

The chain recombines TRBV20-1 with TRBJ2-3; TRBD2 matches at 10 bases. Germline trimming cut 3 bases from V and 2 bases from J; bases unmatched to any gene: 8. The CDR3 spans 16 residues. Germline CDR1 DFQATT, CDR2 SNEGSKA (reference sequence). The CDR3 sequence: CSARHPLAGTTDTQYF. The CDR3 DNA reads as TGCAGTGCTAGGCACCCACTAGCGGGGACCACAGATACGCAGTATTTT.

V gene TRBV28 combines with J gene TRBJ2-7; the D gene is possibly TRBD2 (5 bases). This CDR3 is built from 13 residues. Trimming pared 6 bases from V and 3 bases from J, leaving 12 bases between. Germline V gene lookup returns CDR1 MDHEN and CDR2 SYDVKM. The CDR3 loop reads CASSDKGVYEQYF. The CDR3 DNA reads as TGTGCCAGCAGCGATAAGGGAGTCTACGAGCAGTACTTC.

The gene calls are TRBV27 and TRBJ1-6; TRBD1 matches at 11 bases. Germline V lookup: CDR1 MNHEY, CDR2 SMNVEV (reference sequence). V was pared by 5 bases and J by 10 bases, with 7 bases of the junction left unmatched. The CDR3 extends over 15 amino acids. The CDR3 nucleotides are TGTGCCAGCAGTCCGCGGGACAGGGGGTGGTCACCCCTCCACTTT. As protein: CASSPRDRGWSPLHF.

This clonotype occurred a few times. Germline is not matched at one junction end, which may reflect a read error. V gene TRBV19 combines with J gene TRBJ2-1; 15 bases match TRBD2. The J call may be in error: the DNA end matches TRBJ2-7 better. The germline gives CDR1 LNHDA, CDR2 SQIVND (reference sequence). The CDR3 length is 17 residues. The CDR3 bases are TGTGCCAGTAGTCCCCGGACTAGCGGGGGGGCCTCCCACGAGCAGTACTTC. This translates into CASSPRTSGGASHEQYF.

This chain uses TRBV6-1 with TRBJ2-5; weak D call: TRBD2 (5 bases). Trimming took 1 base from V and 0 from J, leaving 12 bases between them. Germline CDR1 is MNHNS and CDR2 is SASEGT. CDR3 length: 16 residues. The CDR3 nucleotides read TGTGCCAGCAGTGAAGGTCTAGCCTTAGACCAAGAGACCCAGTACTTC. It translates to CASSEGLALDQETQYF.